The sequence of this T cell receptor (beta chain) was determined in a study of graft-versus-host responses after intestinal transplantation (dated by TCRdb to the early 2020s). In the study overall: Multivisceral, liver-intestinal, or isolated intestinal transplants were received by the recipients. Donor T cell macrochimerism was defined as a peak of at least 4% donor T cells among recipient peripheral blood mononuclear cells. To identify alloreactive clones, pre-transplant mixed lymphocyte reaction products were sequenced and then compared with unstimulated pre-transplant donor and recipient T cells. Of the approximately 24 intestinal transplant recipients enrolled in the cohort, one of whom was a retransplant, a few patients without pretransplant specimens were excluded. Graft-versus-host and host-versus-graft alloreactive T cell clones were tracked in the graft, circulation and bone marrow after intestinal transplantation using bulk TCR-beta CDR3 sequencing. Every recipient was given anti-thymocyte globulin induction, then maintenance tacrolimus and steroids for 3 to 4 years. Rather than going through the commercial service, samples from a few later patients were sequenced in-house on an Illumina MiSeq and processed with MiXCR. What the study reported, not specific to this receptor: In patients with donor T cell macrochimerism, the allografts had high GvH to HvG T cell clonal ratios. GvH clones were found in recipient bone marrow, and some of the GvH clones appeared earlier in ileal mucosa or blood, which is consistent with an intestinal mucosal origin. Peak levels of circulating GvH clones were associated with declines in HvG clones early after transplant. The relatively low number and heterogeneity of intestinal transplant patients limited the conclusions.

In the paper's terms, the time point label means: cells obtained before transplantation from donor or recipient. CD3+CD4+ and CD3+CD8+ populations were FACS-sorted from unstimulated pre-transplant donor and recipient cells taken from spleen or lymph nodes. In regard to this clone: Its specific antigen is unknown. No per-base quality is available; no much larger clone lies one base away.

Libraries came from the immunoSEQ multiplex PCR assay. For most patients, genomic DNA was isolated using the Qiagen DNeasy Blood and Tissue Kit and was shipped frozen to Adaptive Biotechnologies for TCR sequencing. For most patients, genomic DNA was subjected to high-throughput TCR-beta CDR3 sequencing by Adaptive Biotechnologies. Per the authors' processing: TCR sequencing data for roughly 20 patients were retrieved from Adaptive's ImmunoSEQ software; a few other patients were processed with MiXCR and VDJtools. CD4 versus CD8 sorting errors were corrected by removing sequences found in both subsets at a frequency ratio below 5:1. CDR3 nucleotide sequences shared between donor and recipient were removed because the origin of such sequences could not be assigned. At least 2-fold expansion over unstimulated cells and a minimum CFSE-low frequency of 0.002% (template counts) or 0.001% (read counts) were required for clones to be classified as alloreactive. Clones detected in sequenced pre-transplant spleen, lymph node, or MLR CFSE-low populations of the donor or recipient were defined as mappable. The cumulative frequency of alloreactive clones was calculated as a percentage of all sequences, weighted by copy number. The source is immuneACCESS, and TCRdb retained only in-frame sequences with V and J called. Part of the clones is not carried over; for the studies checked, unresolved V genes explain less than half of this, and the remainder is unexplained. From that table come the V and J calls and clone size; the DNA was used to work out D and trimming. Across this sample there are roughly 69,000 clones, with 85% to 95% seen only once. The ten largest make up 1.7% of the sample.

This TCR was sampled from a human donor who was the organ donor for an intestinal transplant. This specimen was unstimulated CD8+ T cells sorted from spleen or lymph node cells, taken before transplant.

The CDR3 is CASSPGQGEEKLFF. The nucleotides are TGTGCCAGCAGCCCGGGACAGGGGGAGGAAAAACTGTTTTTT. The sequence joins TRBV7-2 to TRBJ1-4; 11 nucleotides in the junction match TRBD1. The germline V gene specifies SGHTA as CDR1 and FQGNSA as CDR2. Trimming takes 5 bases off V and 8 bases off J; junction bases not matched to a gene: 4. From the cysteine up to the phenylalanine, the CDR3 has a length of 14 residues. Only CDR3 DNA remains: 42 bases, in frame from the first base.